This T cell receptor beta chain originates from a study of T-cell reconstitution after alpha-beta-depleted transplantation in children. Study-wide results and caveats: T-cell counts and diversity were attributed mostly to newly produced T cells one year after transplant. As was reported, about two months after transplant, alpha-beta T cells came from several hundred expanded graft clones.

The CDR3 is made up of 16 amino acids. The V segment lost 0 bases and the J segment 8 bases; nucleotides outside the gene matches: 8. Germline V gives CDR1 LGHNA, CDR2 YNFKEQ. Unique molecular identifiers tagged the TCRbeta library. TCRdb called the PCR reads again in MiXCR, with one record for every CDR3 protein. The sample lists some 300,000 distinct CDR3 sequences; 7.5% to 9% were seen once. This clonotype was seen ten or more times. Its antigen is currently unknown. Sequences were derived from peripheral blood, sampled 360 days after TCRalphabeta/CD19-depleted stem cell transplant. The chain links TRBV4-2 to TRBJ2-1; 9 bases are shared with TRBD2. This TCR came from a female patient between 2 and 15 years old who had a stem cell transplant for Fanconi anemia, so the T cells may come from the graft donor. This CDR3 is CASSQDQAGGSYEQFF. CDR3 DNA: TGTGCCAGCAGCCAAGATCAGGCGGGAGGGTCGTATGAGCAGTTCTTC.